The present TCR beta chain was sequenced within a study of immune reconstitution after stem cell transplant in scleroderma (dated by TCRdb to between 2016 and 2019). To prepare the library, RT-PCR was applied. Sequencing was carried out with an Illumina MiSeq. TCRdb ran its own pipeline on the public reads, namely fastp trimming at Q25 and MiXCR clone calling, and kept in-frame beta chains. Rows with a matching CDR3 protein are joined into one entry that keeps the most common DNA and genes. This sample holds roughly 2,000 distinct CDR3 sequences; about 16% were observed only once. More than 30% of the sample goes to the ten largest clones. This clonotype registers as large (0.1 to 1%) within its sample. What this receptor recognizes is not known. Nothing much larger sits one base from this clone, and base qualities are not available. Reading from cysteine to phenylalanine, the CDR3 counts 13 amino acids. Solely the CDR3 DNA is kept, with 39 bases framed from the first base. Looking up the germline V gene (reference sequence) yields CDR1 DFQATT and CDR2 SNEGSKA. V is reduced by 0 bases and J by 10 bases, leaving a spacing of 14 bases between them.

The sample was acquired before or after autologous hematopoietic stem cell transplantation (not recorded which). The sequence is built from TRBV20-1 and TRBJ2-3; TRBD1 could be the D gene, as 5 bases match. This clonotype originated in a female donor with systemic sclerosis. CDR3 reads: CSARDPVLGAQYF. Read as DNA, the sequence is TGCAGTGCTAGAGATCCCGTCCTAGGGGCGCAGTATTTT.